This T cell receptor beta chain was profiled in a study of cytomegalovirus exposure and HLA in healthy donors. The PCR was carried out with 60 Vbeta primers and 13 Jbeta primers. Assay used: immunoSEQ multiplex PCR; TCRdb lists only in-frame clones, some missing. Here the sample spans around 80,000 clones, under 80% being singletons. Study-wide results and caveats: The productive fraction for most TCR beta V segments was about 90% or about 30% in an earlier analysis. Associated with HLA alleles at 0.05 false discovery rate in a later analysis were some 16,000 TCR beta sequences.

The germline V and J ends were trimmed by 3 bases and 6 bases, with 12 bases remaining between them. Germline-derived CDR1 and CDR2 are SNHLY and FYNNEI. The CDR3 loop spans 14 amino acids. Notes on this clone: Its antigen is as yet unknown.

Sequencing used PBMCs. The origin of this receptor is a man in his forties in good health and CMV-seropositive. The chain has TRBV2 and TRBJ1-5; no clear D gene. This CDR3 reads CASSERQVGQPQHF. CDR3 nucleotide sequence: TGTGCCAGCAGTGAGCGCCAGGTTGGTCAGCCCCAGCATTTT.